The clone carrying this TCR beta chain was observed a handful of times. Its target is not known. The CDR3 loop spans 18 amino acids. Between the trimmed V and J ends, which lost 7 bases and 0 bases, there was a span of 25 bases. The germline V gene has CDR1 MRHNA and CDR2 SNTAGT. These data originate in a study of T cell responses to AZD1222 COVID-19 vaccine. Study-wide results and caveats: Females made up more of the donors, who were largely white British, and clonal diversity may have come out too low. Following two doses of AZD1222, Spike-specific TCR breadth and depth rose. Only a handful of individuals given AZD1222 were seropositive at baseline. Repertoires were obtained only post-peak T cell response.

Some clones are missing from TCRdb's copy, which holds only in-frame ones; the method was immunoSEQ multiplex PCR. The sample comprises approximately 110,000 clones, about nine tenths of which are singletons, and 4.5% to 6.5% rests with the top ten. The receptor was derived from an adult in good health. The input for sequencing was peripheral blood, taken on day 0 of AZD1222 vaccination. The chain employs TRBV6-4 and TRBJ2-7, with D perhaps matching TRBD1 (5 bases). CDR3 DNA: TGTGCCAGCATTTGTCTTCTTGATCCGGACACGAGCTCCTACGAGCAGTACTTC. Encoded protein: CASICLLDPDTSSYEQYF.